This T cell receptor beta chain was observed in a study of T-cell reconstitution after alpha-beta-depleted transplantation in children. This CDR3 is 14 amino acids long. Germline values: CDR1 MNHEY, CDR2 SMNVEV (reference sequence). Trimming cost V 6 bases and J 4 bases; bases outside gene matches: 9. Library preparation (for TCRbeta) was performed with unique molecular identifiers. TCRdb passed the PCR reads through MiXCR, listing each CDR3 protein once. The sample lists about 370,000 distinct CDR3 sequences, around 21% occurring once. The rearrangement joins TRBV27 to TRBJ2-7; 7 positions agree with TRBD2. This TCR came from a human donor who donated a stem cell graft to a child with acute myeloid leukemia. The input for sequencing was PBMCs from the stem cell graft donor, taken from the stem cell graft. The DNA of the CDR3 is TGTGCCAGCAGCTACGGGGGGTCCGCATACGAGCAGTACTTC. It yields the protein CASSYGGSAYEQYF.